The clone carrying this T cell receptor beta chain was recorded once. Antigen unknown. The data were taken from a study of cytomegalovirus exposure and HLA in healthy donors. Study conclusions and caveats: Cytomegalovirus status, reportedly, was diagnosed with high specificity and sensitivity by the classifier.

The PCR used 60 Vbeta and 13 Jbeta primers. Sequencing used immunoSEQ multiplex PCR; TCRdb keeps in-frame clones, though not all of them. The sample has about 160,000 clones, over 80% seen once. The CDR3 has 18 amino acids. Germline V gives CDR1 LNHDA, CDR2 SQIVND (reference sequence). Sequencing input: PBMCs. This sequence was found in a male donor in good health and CMV-seropositive. V and J are TRBV19 and TRBJ2-5, with 11 bases that match TRBD2. With the DNA end fitting TRBJ2-7 better, the J assignment may be wrong. The CDR3 coding sequence is TGTGCCAGTAGTATGGGGCTAGCGGGAGGATATTCGAACTACGAGCAGTACTTC. Protein product: CASSMGLAGGYSNYEQYF.